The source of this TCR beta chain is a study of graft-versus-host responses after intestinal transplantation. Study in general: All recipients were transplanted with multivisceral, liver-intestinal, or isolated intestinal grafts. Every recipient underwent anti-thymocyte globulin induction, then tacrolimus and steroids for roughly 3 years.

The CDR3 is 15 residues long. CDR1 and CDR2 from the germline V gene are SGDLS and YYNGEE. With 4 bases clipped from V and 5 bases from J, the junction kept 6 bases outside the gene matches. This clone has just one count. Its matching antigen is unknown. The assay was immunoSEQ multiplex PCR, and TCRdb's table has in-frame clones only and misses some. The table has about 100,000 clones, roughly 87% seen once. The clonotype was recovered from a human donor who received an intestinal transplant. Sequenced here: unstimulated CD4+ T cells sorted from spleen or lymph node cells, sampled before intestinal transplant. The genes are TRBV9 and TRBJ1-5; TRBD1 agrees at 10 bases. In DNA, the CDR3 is TGTGCCAGCAGCACCACCGGGACAGGGGATCAGCCCCAGCATTTT. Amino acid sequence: CASSTTGTGDQPQHF.